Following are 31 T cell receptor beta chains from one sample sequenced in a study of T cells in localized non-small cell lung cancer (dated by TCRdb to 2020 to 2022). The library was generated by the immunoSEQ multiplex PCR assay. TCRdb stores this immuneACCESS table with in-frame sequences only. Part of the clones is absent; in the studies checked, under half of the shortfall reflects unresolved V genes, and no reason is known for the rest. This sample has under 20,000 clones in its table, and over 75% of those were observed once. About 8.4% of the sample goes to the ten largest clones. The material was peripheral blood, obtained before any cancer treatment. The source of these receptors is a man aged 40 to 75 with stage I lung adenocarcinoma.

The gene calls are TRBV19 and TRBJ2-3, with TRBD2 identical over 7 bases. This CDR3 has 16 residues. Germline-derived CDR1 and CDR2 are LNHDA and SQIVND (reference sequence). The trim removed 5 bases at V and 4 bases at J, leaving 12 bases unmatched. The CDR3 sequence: CASSLRASGVSDTQYF. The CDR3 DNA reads TGTGCCAGTAGTCTGAGGGCTAGCGGTGTCTCAGATACGCAGTATTTT.

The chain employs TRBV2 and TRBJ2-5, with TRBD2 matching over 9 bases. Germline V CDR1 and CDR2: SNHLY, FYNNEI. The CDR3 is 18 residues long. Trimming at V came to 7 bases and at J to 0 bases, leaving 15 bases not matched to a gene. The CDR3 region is CASNILAGDRLYQETQYF. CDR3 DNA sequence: TGTGCCAGCAACATACTAGCGGGCGACAGATTGTACCAAGAGACCCAGTACTTC. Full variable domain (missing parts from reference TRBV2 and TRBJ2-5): EPEVTQTPSHQVTQMGQEVILRCVPISNHLYFYWYRQILGQKVEFLVSFYNNEISEKSEIFDDQFSVERPDGSNFTLKIRSTKLEDSAMYFCASNILAGDRLYQETQYFGPGTRLLVL.

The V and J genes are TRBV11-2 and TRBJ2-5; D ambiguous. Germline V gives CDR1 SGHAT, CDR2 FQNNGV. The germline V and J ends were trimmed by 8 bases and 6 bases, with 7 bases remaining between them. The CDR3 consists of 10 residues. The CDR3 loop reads CASGLKTQYF. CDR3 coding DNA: TGTGCCAGCGGCCTCAAGACCCAGTACTTC.

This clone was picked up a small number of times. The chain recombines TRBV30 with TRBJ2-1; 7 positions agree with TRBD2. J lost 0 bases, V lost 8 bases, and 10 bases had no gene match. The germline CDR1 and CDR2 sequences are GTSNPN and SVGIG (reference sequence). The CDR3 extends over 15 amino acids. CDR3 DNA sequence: TGTGCCCGGGGTTTCGGGGGGAGCTCCTACAATGAGCAGTTCTTC. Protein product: CARGFGGSSYNEQFF.

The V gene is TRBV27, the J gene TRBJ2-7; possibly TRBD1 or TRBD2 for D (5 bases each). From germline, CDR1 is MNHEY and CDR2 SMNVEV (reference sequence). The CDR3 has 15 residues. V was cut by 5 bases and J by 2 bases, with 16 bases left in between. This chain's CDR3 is CASSPPRGMTYEQYF. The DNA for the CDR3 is TGTGCCAGCAGTCCCCCGAGGGGAATGACCTACGAGCAGTACTTC.

The CDR3 is CASSFGTSLVALHF. For the CDR3, the DNA is TGTGCCAGCAGTTTCGGGACCTCTCTTGTGGCCCTCCACTTT. The V gene is TRBV28, the J gene TRBJ1-6, with a tentative D call TRBD1 (5 bases). The V gene lost 3 bases and the J gene lost 14 bases, with 17 bases spanning the gap. This CDR3 is 14 amino acids long. Looked up from germline, CDR1 is MDHEN and CDR2 is SYDVKM.

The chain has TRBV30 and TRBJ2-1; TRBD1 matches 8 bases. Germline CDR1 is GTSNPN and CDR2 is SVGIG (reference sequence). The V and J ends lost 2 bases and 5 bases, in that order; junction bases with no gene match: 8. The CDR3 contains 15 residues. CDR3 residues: CAWSLTGTGNNEQFF. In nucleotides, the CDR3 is TGTGCCTGGAGTCTTACCGGGACAGGTAACAATGAGCAGTTCTTC.

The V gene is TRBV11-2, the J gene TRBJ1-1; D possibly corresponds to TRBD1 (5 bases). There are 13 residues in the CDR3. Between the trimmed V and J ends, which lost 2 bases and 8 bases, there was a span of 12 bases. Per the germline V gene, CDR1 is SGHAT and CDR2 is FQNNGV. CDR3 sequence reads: CASSLRGLAEAFF. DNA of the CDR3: TGTGCCAGCAGCTTAAGGGGCTTGGCAGAAGCTTTCTTT. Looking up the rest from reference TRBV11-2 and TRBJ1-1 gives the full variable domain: EAGVAQSPRYKIIEKRQSVAFWCNPISGHATLYWYQQILGQGPKLLIQFQNNGVVDDSQLPKDRFSAERLKGVDSTLKIQPAKLEDSAVYLCASSLRGLAEAFFGQGTRLTVV.

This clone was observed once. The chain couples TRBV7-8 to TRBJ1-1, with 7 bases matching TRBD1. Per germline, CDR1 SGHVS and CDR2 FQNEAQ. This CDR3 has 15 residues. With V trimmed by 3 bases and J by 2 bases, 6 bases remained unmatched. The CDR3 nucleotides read TGTGCCAGCAGCTTTACAGGGGTCCTTAACACTGAAGCTTTCTTT. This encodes CASSFTGVLNTEAFF.

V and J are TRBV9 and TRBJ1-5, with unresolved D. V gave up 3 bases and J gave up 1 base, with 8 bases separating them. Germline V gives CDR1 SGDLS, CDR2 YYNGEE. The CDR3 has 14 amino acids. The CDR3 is CASSDSASNQPQHF. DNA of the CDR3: TGTGCCAGCAGCGATTCCGCAAGCAATCAGCCCCAGCATTTT. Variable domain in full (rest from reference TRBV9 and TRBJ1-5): DSGVTQTPKHLITATGQRVTLRCSPRSGDLSVYWYQQSLDQGLQFLIQYYNGEERAKGNILERFSAQQFPDLHSELNLSSLELGDSALYFCASSDSASNQPQHFGDGTRLSIL.

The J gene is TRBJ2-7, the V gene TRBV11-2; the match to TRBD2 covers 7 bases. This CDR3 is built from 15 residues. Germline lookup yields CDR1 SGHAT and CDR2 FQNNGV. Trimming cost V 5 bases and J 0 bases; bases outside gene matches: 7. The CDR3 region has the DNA TGTGCCAGCAGCCTTAGCGGGCAAAGCTCCTACGAGCAGTACTTC. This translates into CASSLSGQSSYEQYF.

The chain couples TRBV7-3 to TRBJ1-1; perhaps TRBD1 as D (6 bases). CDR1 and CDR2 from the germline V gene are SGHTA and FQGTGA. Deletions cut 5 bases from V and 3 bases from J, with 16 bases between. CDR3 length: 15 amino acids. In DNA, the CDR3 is TGTGCCAGCAGCCTGGGTGGGGGGCCTGACACTGAAGCTTTCTTT. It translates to CASSLGGGPDTEAFF.

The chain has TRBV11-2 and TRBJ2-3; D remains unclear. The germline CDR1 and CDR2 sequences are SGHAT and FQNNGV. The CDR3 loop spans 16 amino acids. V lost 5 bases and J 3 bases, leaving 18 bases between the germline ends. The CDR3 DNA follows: TGTGCCAGCAGCCGGTTAGTGGGCGGAGAAACAGATACGCAGTATTTT. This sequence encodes CASSRLVGGETDTQYF. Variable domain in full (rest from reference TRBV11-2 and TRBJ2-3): EAGVAQSPRYKIIEKRQSVAFWCNPISGHATLYWYQQILGQGPKLLIQFQNNGVVDDSQLPKDRFSAERLKGVDSTLKIQPAKLEDSAVYLCASSRLVGGETDTQYFGPGTRLTVL.

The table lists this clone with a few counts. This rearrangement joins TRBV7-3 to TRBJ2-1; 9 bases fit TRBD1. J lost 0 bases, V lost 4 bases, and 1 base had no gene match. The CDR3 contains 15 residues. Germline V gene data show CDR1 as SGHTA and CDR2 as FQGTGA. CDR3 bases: TGTGCCAGCAGCTCGGACAGGGGCTCCTACAATGAGCAGTTCTTC. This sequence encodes CASSSDRGSYNEQFF.

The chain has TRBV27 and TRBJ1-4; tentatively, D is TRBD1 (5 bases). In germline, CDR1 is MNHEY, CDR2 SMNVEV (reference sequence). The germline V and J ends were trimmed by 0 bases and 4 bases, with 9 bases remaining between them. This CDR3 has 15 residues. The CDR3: CASSLSLGVNEKLFF. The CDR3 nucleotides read TGTGCCAGCAGTTTATCGTTGGGGGTTAATGAAAAACTGTTTTTT. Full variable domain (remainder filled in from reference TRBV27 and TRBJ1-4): EAQVTQNPRYLITVTGKKLTVTCSQNMNHEYMSWYRQDPGLGLRQIYYSMNVEVTDKGDVPEGYKVSRKEKRNFPLILESPSPNQTSLYFCASSLSLGVNEKLFFGSGTQLSVL.

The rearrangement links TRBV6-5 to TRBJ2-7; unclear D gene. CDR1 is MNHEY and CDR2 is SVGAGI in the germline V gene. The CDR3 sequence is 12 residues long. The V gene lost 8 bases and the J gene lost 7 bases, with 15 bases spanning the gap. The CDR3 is CASWAGLGEQYF. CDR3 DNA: TGTGCCAGCTGGGCAGGTCTAGGAGAGCAGTACTTC.

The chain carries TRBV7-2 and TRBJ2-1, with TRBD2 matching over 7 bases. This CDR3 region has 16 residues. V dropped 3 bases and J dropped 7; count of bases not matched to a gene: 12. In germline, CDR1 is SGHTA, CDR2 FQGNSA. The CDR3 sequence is CASSFSLGGSPNEQFF. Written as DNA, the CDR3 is TGTGCCAGCAGCTTCTCCCTGGGCGGGAGTCCAAATGAGCAGTTCTTC. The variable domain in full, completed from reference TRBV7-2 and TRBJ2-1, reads GAGVSQSPSNKVTEKGKDVELRCDPISGHTALYWYRQSLGQGLEFLIYFQGNSAPDKSGLPSDRFSAERTGGSVSTLTIQRTQQEDSAVYLCASSFSLGGSPNEQFFGPGTRLTVL.

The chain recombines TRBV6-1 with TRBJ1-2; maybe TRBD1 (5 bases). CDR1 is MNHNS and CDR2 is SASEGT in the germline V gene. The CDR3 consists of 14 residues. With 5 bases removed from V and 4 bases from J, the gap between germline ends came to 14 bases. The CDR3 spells CASSSGRAGYGYTF. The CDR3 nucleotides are TGTGCCAGCAGTTCGGGCAGGGCTGGCTATGGCTACACCTTC.

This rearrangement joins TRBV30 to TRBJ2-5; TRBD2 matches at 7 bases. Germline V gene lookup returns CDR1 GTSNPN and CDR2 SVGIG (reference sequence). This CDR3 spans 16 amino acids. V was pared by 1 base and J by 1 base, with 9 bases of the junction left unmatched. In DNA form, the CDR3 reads TGTGCCTGGAGTGGAGGTGGAGCGGGGATCCAAGAGACCCAGTACTTC. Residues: CAWSGGGAGIQETQYF.

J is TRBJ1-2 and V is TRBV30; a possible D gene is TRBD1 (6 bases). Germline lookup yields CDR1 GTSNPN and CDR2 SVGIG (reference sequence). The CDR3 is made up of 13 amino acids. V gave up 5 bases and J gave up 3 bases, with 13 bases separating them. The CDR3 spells CAWAGGPDYGYTF. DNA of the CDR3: TGTGCCTGGGCTGGGGGGCCCGACTATGGCTACACCTTC.

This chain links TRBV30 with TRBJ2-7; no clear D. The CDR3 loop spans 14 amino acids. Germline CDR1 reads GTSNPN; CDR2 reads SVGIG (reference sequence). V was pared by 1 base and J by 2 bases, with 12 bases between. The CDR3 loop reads CAWSGTVGTYEQYF. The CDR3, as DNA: TGTGCCTGGAGTGGAACGGTCGGAACCTACGAGCAGTACTTC.

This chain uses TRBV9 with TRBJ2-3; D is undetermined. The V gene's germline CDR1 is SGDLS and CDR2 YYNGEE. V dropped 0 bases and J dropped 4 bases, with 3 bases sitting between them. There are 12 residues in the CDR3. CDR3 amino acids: CASSVEPDTQYF. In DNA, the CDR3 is TGTGCCAGCAGCGTAGAACCAGATACGCAGTATTTT.

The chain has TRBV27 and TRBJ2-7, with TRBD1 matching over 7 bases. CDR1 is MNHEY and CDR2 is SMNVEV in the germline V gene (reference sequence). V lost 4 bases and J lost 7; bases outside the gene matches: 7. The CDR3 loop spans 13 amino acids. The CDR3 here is CASSWTGPAEQYF. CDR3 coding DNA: TGTGCCAGCAGTTGGACAGGACCGGCAGAGCAGTACTTC.

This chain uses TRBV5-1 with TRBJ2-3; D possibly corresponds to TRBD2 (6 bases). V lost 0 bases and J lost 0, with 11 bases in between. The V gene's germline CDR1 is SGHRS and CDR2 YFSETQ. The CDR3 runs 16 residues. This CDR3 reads CASSLEAGTSTDTQYF. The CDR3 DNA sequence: TGCGCCAGCAGCTTGGAGGCGGGAACTAGCACAGATACGCAGTATTTT.

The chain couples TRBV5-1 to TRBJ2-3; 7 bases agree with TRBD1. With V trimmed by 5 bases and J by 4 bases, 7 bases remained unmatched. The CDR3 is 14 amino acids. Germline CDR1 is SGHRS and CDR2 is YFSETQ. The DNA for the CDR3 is TGCGCCAGCAGATCAGGGGGACATGCAGATACGCAGTATTTT. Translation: CASRSGGHADTQYF.

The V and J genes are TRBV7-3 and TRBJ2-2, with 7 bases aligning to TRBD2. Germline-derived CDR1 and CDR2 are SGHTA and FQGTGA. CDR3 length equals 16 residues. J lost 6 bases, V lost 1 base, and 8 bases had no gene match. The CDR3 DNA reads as TGTGCCAGCAGCTTAAACGCGGGGGATCGGGCCGGGGAGCTGTTTTTT. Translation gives CASSLNAGDRAGELFF.

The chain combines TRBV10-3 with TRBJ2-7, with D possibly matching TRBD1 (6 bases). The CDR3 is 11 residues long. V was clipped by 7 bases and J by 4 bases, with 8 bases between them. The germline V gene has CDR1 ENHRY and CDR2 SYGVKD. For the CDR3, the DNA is TGTGCCATCACGGACAGTTACGAGCAGTACTTC. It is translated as CAITDSYEQYF.

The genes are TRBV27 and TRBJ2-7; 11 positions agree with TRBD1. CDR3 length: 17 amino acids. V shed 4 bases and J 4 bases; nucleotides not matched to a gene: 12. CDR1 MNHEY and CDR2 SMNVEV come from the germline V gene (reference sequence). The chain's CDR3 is CASSSHTGTGGSYEQYF. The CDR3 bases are TGTGCCAGCAGTTCCCACACCGGGACAGGGGGATCATACGAGCAGTACTTC.

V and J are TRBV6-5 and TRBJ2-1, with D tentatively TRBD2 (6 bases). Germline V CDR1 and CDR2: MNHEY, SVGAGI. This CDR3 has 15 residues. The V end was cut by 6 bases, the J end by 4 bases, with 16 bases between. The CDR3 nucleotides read TGTGCCAGCAGCCGTTTCCCCGGGACTTACAATGAGCAGTTCTTC. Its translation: CASSRFPGTYNEQFF.

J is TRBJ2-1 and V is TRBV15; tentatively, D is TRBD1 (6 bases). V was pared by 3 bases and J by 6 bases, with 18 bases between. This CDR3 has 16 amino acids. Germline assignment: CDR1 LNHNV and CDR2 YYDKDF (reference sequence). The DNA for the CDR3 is TGTGCCACCAGCAGGGGTGCTTGGGGGCAATCCAATGAGCAGTTCTTC. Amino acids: CATSRGAWGQSNEQFF.

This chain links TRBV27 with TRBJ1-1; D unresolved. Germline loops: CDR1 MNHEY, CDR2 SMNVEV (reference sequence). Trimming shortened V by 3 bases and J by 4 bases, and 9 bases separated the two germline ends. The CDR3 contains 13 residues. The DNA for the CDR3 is TGTGCCAGCAGTTTTTTGCCCGTCACTGAAGCTTTCTTT. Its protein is CASSFLPVTEAFF.